Below, 19 T cell receptor beta chains from the same sample are listed, as sequenced in a study of T-cell reconstitution after alpha-beta-depleted transplantation in children. Preparing the TCRbeta library involved the use of unique molecular identifiers. TCRdb reanalysed the PCR reads using MiXCR and keeps one entry per CDR3 protein. The sample has about 300,000 distinct CDR3 sequences, roughly a tenth seen once. The specimen was PBMCs, collected before TCRalphabeta/CD19-depleted stem cell transplant. The source of these receptors is a boy younger than two with acute myeloid leukemia, due to receive a stem cell transplant.

This clonotype was counted many times. V and J are TRBV19 and TRBJ1-2; 11 bases map to TRBD1. Looked up from germline, CDR1 is LNHDA and CDR2 is SQIVND (reference sequence). The CDR3 contains 14 residues. After removal of 7 bases from V and 7 bases from J, the junction contained 8 bases not matched to a gene. The CDR3 region has the DNA TGTGCCAGTACCCCCGGGACAGGGGGTGCTGGCTACACCTTC. As protein: CASTPGTGGAGYTF.

A word on this clonotype: Possible read error: a much larger clone is one base away. The rearrangement uses TRBV7-7 and TRBJ2-5; perhaps TRBD2 as D (5 bases). CDR1 and CDR2 (germline): SSHAT, FNYEAQ (reference sequence). With 0 bases removed from V and 4 bases from J, the gap between germline ends came to 15 bases. There are 16 residues in the CDR3. The DNA for the CDR3 is TGTGCCAGCAGCTTAGCGGGCGGGCCCTTGGGAGAGACCCAGTACTTC. This encodes CASSLAGGPLGETQYF.

This clonotype was counted ten times or more. The rearrangement uses TRBV6-1 and TRBJ1-1; 8 positions match TRBD1. This CDR3 is built from 14 residues. Germline V gene sequence: CDR1 MNHNS, CDR2 SASEGT. Germline trimming cut 7 bases from V and 4 bases from J; bases unmatched to any gene: 8. The CDR3 reads CASIKQGGGTEAFF. In DNA, the CDR3 is TGTGCCAGCATCAAACAGGGGGGTGGCACTGAAGCTTTCTTT.

The chain employs TRBV20-1 and TRBJ2-7, with 11 bases that match TRBD2. The trim removed 2 bases at V and 9 bases at J, leaving 9 bases unmatched. CDR3 length: 14 residues. Germline CDR1 reads DFQATT; CDR2 reads SNEGSKA (reference sequence). The CDR3: CSARRPGLAVRQYF. In DNA form, the CDR3 reads TGCAGTGCTAGACGACCGGGACTAGCGGTTAGGCAGTACTTC.

V and J are TRBV29-1 and TRBJ2-2, with D possibly being TRBD1 (5 bases). Germline V gene sequence: CDR1 SQVTM, CDR2 ANQGSEA. V was cut by 4 bases and J by 5 bases, with 8 bases left in between. This CDR3 spans 12 amino acids. CDR3 sequence (DNA): TGCAGCGTTGTCAGGGTAACCGGGGAGCTGTTTTTT. This translates into CSVVRVTGELFF.

V usage is TRBV7-2 and J usage is TRBJ2-7; 8 bases align to TRBD1. Trimming cost V 3 bases and J 4 bases; bases outside gene matches: 8. The CDR3 extends over 15 amino acids. From germline, CDR1 is SGHTA and CDR2 FQGNSA. CDR3 sequence (DNA): TGTGCCAGCAGCTTCTCCGGGACAGGAGATTACGAGCAGTACTTC. Translated: CASSFSGTGDYEQYF.

Only a few counts were recorded for this clonotype. The V and J genes are TRBV24-1 and TRBJ2-1, with D possibly matching TRBD1 (5 bases). This CDR3 spans 18 amino acids. The germline V gene encodes CDR1 KGHDR and CDR2 SFDVKD. Between the trimmed V and J ends, which lost 3 bases and 5 bases, there was a span of 22 bases. CDR3 bases: TGTGCCACCAGTGATAAGCGAACAGGCGTCCCGTTGAACAATGAGCAGTTCTTC. It encodes CATSDKRTGVPLNNEQFF.

This clonotype has at least ten counts. The chain employs TRBV10-3 and TRBJ2-5; D gene uncertain. Germline V gene data show CDR1 as ENHRY and CDR2 as SYGVKD. Trimming took off 5 bases at V and 2 bases at J, with 18 bases between the two ends. CDR3 size: 16 residues. The CDR3 coding sequence is TGTGCCATCAGTATCGGCGGTCAAGGGAAACAAGAGACCCAGTACTTC. Amino acids: CAISIGGQGKQETQYF.

This clonotype was counted ten times or more. CDR3 DNA: TGTGCCAGCATGTCCCCAGGGAGGAATGAGCAGTTCTTC. Translation gives CASMSPGRNEQFF. V and J are TRBV12-3 or TRBV12-4 and TRBJ2-1, with a tentative D call TRBD2 (6 bases). The CDR3 sequence is 13 residues long. The V end was cut by 7 bases, the J end by 7 bases, with 14 bases between.

This clonotype showed up just a few times. The V call is TRBV18, the J call TRBJ2-1; D is unresolved. CDR3 size: 15 residues. V lost 3 bases, J lost 5 bases, and 14 bases lay in between. Germline V CDR1 and CDR2: KGHSH, LQKENI. Here the CDR3 DNA reads TGTGCCAGCTCACCTCTTTCTAGGCCAAACAATGAGCAGTTCTTC. Protein product: CASSPLSRPNNEQFF.

This clonotype has a handful of counts. The chain has TRBV4-1 and TRBJ2-3; TRBD1 is a possible D gene (5 bases). Germline-derived CDR1 and CDR2 are MGHRA and YSYEKL. Trimming stripped 4 bases from V and 2 bases from J, with 7 bases between. This CDR3 spans 13 amino acids. CDR3 sequence (DNA): TGCGCCAGCAGCCCGGACAACACAGATACGCAGTATTTT. Translated, it gives CASSPDNTDTQYF.

This clonotype has at least ten counts. The rearrangement uses TRBV29-1 and TRBJ2-1; unclear D gene. The CDR3 totals 14 residues. CDR1 and CDR2 from the germline V gene are SQVTM and ANQGSEA. Deletions cut 0 bases from V and 3 bases from J, with 9 bases between. CDR3 loop: CSVEEGRYYNEQFF. In nucleotides, the CDR3 is TGCAGCGTTGAAGAAGGCAGATACTACAATGAGCAGTTCTTC.

This clonotype was detected only a few times. The chain recombines TRBV5-1 with TRBJ2-1; no firm D call. The CDR3 consists of 13 residues. Germline-derived CDR1 and CDR2 are SGHRS and YFSETQ. V gave up 1 base and J gave up 6 bases, with 8 bases separating them. CDR3 sequence: CASSLPGFNEQFF. The CDR3, as DNA: TGCGCCAGCAGCTTGCCCGGTTTCAATGAGCAGTTCTTC. Looking up the rest from reference TRBV5-1 and TRBJ2-1 gives the full variable domain: KAGVTQTPRYLIKTRGQQVTLSCSPISGHRSVSWYQQTPGQGLQFLFEYFSETQRNKGNFPGRFSGRQFSNSRSEMNVSTLELGDSALYLCASSLPGFNEQFFGPGTRLTVL.

This clonotype has at least ten counts. The chain carries TRBV24-1 and TRBJ1-5; TRBD1 matches 7 bases. V trimming: 7 bases; J trimming: 3 bases; junction bases outside the gene matches: 5. The CDR3 is 14 amino acids. Germline V gives CDR1 KGHDR, CDR2 SFDVKD. The CDR3 is CATSATGLNQPQHF. DNA for the CDR3: TGTGCCACCAGCGCGACAGGGCTCAATCAGCCCCAGCATTTT.

This clonotype was seen at least ten times. The rearrangement links TRBV27 to TRBJ1-5; no clear D. Germline CDR1 and CDR2: MNHEY and SMNVEV (reference sequence). The CDR3 is 16 amino acids. Trimming removed 5 bases at V and 0 bases at J, with 14 bases between. CDR3 DNA sequence: TGTGCCAGCAGTCCCGGGGAAGGATATAGCAATCAGCCCCAGCATTTT. Its protein is CASSPGEGYSNQPQHF.

There are many counts of this clonotype. V gene TRBV5-1 combines with J gene TRBJ2-7; D possibly matches TRBD1 or TRBD2 (7 bases each). Germline V gives CDR1 SGHRS, CDR2 YFSETQ. The CDR3 is made up of 16 amino acids. Trimming removed 2 bases at V and 2 bases at J, with 17 bases between. This CDR3 reads CASSFVRQGGTYEQYF. The CDR3, as DNA: TGCGCCAGCAGCTTCGTCCGACAGGGAGGGACCTACGAGCAGTACTTC.

V gene TRBV28 combines with J gene TRBJ1-4; perhaps TRBD1 as D (6 bases). V was cut by 4 bases and J by 3 bases, with 9 bases left in between. This CDR3 is 14 amino acids long. Germline CDR1 and CDR2: MDHEN and SYDVKM. The CDR3 loop reads CASSSGVPNEKLFF. DNA for the CDR3: TGTGCCAGCAGTTCAGGGGTCCCTAATGAAAAACTGTTTTTT.

This clonotype was counted at least ten times. CDR3 sequence: CASSLALDTDTQYF. CDR3 bases: TGCGCCAGCAGCTTGGCCCTCGACACAGATACGCAGTATTTT. The rearrangement joins TRBV5-1 to TRBJ2-3; D is uncertain. The CDR3 totals 14 residues. The V end lost 0 bases, the J end lost 2 bases, and 7 bases lay between the germline ends. CDR1 is SGHRS, CDR2 YFSETQ, per germline.

This clonotype was seen at least ten times. The rearrangement links TRBV7-2 to TRBJ2-7, with 7 bases matching TRBD2. The CDR3 length is 14 residues. The trim removed 2 bases at V and 1 base at J, leaving 2 bases unmatched. Germline V gives CDR1 SGHTA, CDR2 FQGNSA. CDR3 residues: CASSLRRESYEQYF. Written as DNA, the CDR3 is TGTGCCAGCAGCTTACGGCGGGAGTCCTACGAGCAGTACTTC.